This T cell receptor beta chain was identified during a study of regulatory T cells in long-lasting Graves disease. As for this clonotype: The antigen remains unidentified.

This CDR3 has 12 amino acids. Germline V gives CDR1 SGHDN, CDR2 FVKESK. Trimming cost V 4 bases and J 6 bases, with 6 bases left between them. Time point of the sample: persistent/refractory GD, antithyroid drugs over 5 years with positive TRAb. Preparation of the TCR library used RNA extracted from PBMCs. EDTA tubes received nine milliliters of collected peripheral blood. Arm-PCR of CDR3 regions with iRepertoire HTBI primers generated TCR beta libraries. Under the authors' procedure: Throughout the samples, researchers identified 60 to 70 TRBV and 14 TRBJ segments. TCRdb re-analysed the multiplex PCR reads in MiXCR, keeping a single row per CDR3 protein. The V and J calls come from TCRdb's annotation, not from the publication. The profile shows 400,000 to 500,000 distinct CDR3 sequences, 20% to 25% of them singletons. General study results and limits: TRBV28, TRBJ1-2 and TRBJ2-5 were favored in persistent disease. Shared public clonotypes totalled over 2,500 in persistent patients, compared with about 930 in new patients.

The sample here was peripheral blood mononuclear cells (PBMCs), taken when the disease was refractory, from a patient treated with antithyroid drugs. The chain uses TRBV14 and TRBJ2-2; weak D call: TRBD2 (5 bases). The receptor comes from a female donor with Graves disease. The DNA of the CDR3 is TGTGCCAGCAGCCGACTATCCGGGGAGCTGTTTTTT. This codes for CASSRLSGELFF.